Presented here are 22 T cell receptor beta chains from one specimen sequenced in a study of T cells in localized non-small cell lung cancer. The data were produced by immunoSEQ multiplex PCR, yet TCRdb's version contains in-frame clones alone and is incomplete. The table lists roughly 67,000 clones, roughly 86% of them singletons. Sequenced here: peripheral blood, sampled before any cancer treatment. The receptors here all came from a female donor over 55 with stage I lung adenocarcinoma.

V usage is TRBV7-9 and J usage is TRBJ2-1; 8 positions match TRBD1. The ends lost 6 bases at V and 0 bases at J; junction bases unmatched: 4. Germline assignment: CDR1 SEHNR and CDR2 FQNEAQ (reference sequence). The CDR3 loop spans 15 amino acids. The CDR3: CASSRTGSSYNEQFF. DNA of the CDR3: TGTGCCAGCAGTAGGACAGGGAGCTCCTACAATGAGCAGTTCTTC.

The chain uses TRBV5-6 and TRBJ1-4, with D possibly matching TRBD1 (6 bases). Trimming shortened V by 3 bases and J by 13 bases, and 13 bases separated the two germline ends. CDR3 length equals 12 residues. Germline CDR1 reads SGHDT; CDR2 reads YYEEEE. The CDR3 here is CASSSRKGVLFF. CDR3 bases: TGTGCCAGCAGCTCCCGGAAGGGGGTACTGTTTTTT. The entire variable domain, with the rest obtained from reference TRBV5-6 and TRBJ1-4, is as follows: DAGVTQSPTHLIKTRGQQVTLRCSPKSGHDTVSWYQQALGQGPQFIFQYYEEEERQRGNFPDRFSGHQFPNYSSELNVNALLLGDSALYLCASSSRKGVLFFGSGTQLSVL.

The chain combines TRBV19 with TRBJ2-4; 9 positions agree with TRBD1. This CDR3 is 16 amino acids long. Germline V CDR1 and CDR2: LNHDA, SQIVND (reference sequence). V trimming: 5 bases; J trimming: 0 bases; junction bases outside the gene matches: 5. Here the CDR3 reads CASSPRQGVAKNIQYF. The CDR3 DNA reads TGTGCCAGTAGTCCCCGACAGGGGGTAGCCAAAAACATTCAGTACTTC. The full variable domain, completed using reference TRBV19 and TRBJ2-4, is DGGITQSPKYLFRKEGQNVTLSCEQNLNHDAMYWYRQDPGQGLRLIYYSQIVNDFQKGDIAEGYSVSREKKESFPLTVTSAQKNPTAFYLCASSPRQGVAKNIQYFGAGTRLSVL.

This chain connects TRBV5-1 to TRBJ1-4, with 9 bases fitting TRBD1. This CDR3 comprises 18 residues. From germline, CDR1 is SGHRS and CDR2 YFSETQ. J lost 7 bases, V lost 3 bases, and 16 bases had no gene match. The chain's CDR3 is CASSSDTRGTGGGEKLFF. The CDR3 nucleotides are TGCGCCAGCAGCTCCGATACTAGGGGCACAGGGGGCGGTGAAAAACTGTTTTTT.

There are a few counts of this clone. V usage is TRBV6-1 and J usage is TRBJ2-7; 7 bases are a match to TRBD2. Germline V gene sequence: CDR1 MNHNS, CDR2 SASEGT. V was clipped by 5 bases and J by 6 bases; unmatched bases: 4. This CDR3 has 12 residues. The CDR3 region has the DNA TGTGCCAGCAGTCCCGCGGGGGTCGAGCAGTACTTC. Its protein is CASSPAGVEQYF.

The chain carries TRBV11-3 and TRBJ2-3, with a possible D match to TRBD1 (5 bases). The CDR3 covers 15 residues. Germline V gene data show CDR1 as SGHNT and CDR2 as YENEEA. Trimming stripped 1 base from V and 5 bases from J, with 13 bases between. DNA for the CDR3: TGTGCCAGCAGCTTAGCAGGCAGGGCTGAAGATACGCAGTATTTT. This gives the protein CASSLAGRAEDTQYF.

The V gene is TRBV7-8, the J gene TRBJ2-7; unclear D gene. V gave up 5 bases and J gave up 4 bases, with 18 bases separating them. The germline V gene has CDR1 SGHVS and CDR2 FQNEAQ. The CDR3 totals 15 residues. For the CDR3, the DNA is TGTGCCAGCAGCCAAGGCCGGGCTATCCGTTACGAGCAGTACTTC. It translates to CASSQGRAIRYEQYF.

The chain has TRBV30 and TRBJ2-6; D is uncertain. The CDR3 spans 15 residues. The germline CDR1 and CDR2 sequences are GTSNPN and SVGIG (reference sequence). V dropped 2 bases and J dropped 4 bases, with 12 bases sitting between them. Here the CDR3 reads CAWSRQTAGANVLTF. The CDR3 DNA follows: TGTGCCTGGAGTAGGCAGACGGCCGGGGCCAACGTCCTGACTTTC. The complete variable domain, with remaining parts taken from reference TRBV30 and TRBJ2-6, reads SQTIHQWPATLVQPVGSPLSLECTVEGTSNPNLYWYRQAAGRGLQLLFYSVGIGQISSEVPQNLSASRPQDRQFILSSKKLLLSDSGFYLCAWSRQTAGANVLTFGAGSRLTVL.

This chain uses TRBV20-1 with TRBJ2-3; D unresolved. CDR3 length: 10 amino acids. In germline, CDR1 is DFQATT, CDR2 SNEGSKA (reference sequence). This chain's CDR3 is CTPSADTQYF. The CDR3 DNA sequence: TGCACCCCAAGCGCGGATACGCAGTATTTT.

The chain has TRBV7-3 and TRBJ2-7; TRBD1 aligns across 7 bases. This CDR3 contains 15 residues. J lost 2 bases, V lost 2 bases, and 6 bases had no gene match. The germline CDR1 and CDR2 sequences are SGHTA and FQGTGA. In DNA form, the CDR3 reads TGTGCCAGCAGCTTATCTCCTGGGACAGCCTACGAGCAGTACTTC. Translating it yields CASSLSPGTAYEQYF.

This chain links TRBV9 with TRBJ1-4, with D tentatively TRBD1 (5 bases). Germline assignment: CDR1 SGDLS and CDR2 YYNGEE. The V and J ends lost 1 base and 0 bases respectively, with 7 bases between them. The CDR3 is 15 amino acids. CDR3 amino acids: CASSVQGATNEKLFF. In DNA, the CDR3 is TGTGCCAGCAGCGTACAGGGTGCAACTAATGAAAAACTGTTTTTT.

The chain carries TRBV19 and TRBJ1-1, with D possibly matching TRBD1 (5 bases). This CDR3 is built from 16 residues. From germline, CDR1 is LNHDA and CDR2 SQIVND (reference sequence). Between the trimmed V and J ends, which lost 7 bases and 8 bases, there was a span of 26 bases. This chain's CDR3 is CASTTLLWSGAGEAFF. CDR3 coding DNA: TGTGCCAGTACCACCTTACTATGGAGTGGGGCCGGGGAAGCTTTCTTT.

This clone was seen only a few times. The rearrangement joins TRBV7-8 to TRBJ2-7; a possible D gene is TRBD1 (6 bases). Germline V gene sequence: CDR1 SGHVS, CDR2 FQNEAQ. The CDR3 is 17 residues long. Trimming took 0 bases from V and 4 from J, leaving 19 bases between them. The CDR3 region has the DNA TGTGCCAGCAGCTTAGCGCAACCGAGGGACATACCGTACGAGCAGTACTTC. It encodes CASSLAQPRDIPYEQYF.

V is TRBV6-5 and J is TRBJ1-4, with D perhaps TRBD1 (5 bases). V was cut by 2 bases and J by 0 bases, with 7 bases left in between. Germline values: CDR1 MNHEY, CDR2 SVGAGI. The CDR3 loop spans 15 amino acids. CDR3 bases: TGTGCCAGCAGTTACGACAGCGCAACTAATGAAAAACTGTTTTTT. Its protein is CASSYDSATNEKLFF.

The CDR3, as DNA: TGTGCCAGTACGTACGGATCCAGTGGTACCGGGGAGCTGTTTTTT. As protein: CASTYGSSGTGELFF. The chain uses TRBV19 and TRBJ2-2; no definite D call. Trimming shortened V by 7 bases and J by 5 bases, and 17 bases separated the two germline ends. Germline V gene lookup returns CDR1 LNHDA and CDR2 SQIVND (reference sequence). The CDR3 is made up of 15 amino acids.

The chain couples TRBV19 to TRBJ2-7; tentative D call: TRBD2 (5 bases). The CDR3 is made up of 16 amino acids. The germline V gene has CDR1 LNHDA and CDR2 SQIVND (reference sequence). V shed 0 bases and J shed 0 bases, with 12 bases lying between them. The CDR3 protein is CASSIDTGDYSYEQYF. The CDR3 DNA is TGTGCCAGTAGTATAGATACCGGGGATTACTCCTACGAGCAGTACTTC.

The chain uses TRBV2 and TRBJ1-1, with TRBD1 identical over 9 bases. CDR3 length: 14 amino acids. V lost 6 bases and J lost 1; bases outside the gene matches: 3. Germline loops: CDR1 SNHLY, CDR2 FYNNEI. The CDR3 loop is CASRTGGPNTEAFF. The DNA of the CDR3 is TGTGCCAGCAGGACAGGGGGTCCGAACACTGAAGCTTTCTTT.

The chain has TRBV7-2 and TRBJ2-1, with 8 positions matching TRBD1. The CDR3 runs to 15 residues. Germline assignment: CDR1 SGHTA and CDR2 FQGNSA. J lost 4 bases, V lost 1 base, and 3 bases had no gene match. The CDR3 region is CASSLEDRVYNEQFF. The DNA of the CDR3 is TGTGCCAGCAGCTTAGAGGACAGGGTTTACAATGAGCAGTTCTTC.

V is TRBV19 and J is TRBJ2-7, with 9 bases matching TRBD1. There are 13 residues in the CDR3. The J segment lost 7 bases and the V segment lost 3 bases, leaving 4 bases of the junction unmatched. Looked up from germline, CDR1 is LNHDA and CDR2 is SQIVND (reference sequence). The CDR3 DNA reads as TGTGCCAGTAGTATTGGGACAGGGAATGAGCAGTACTTC. Amino acids: CASSIGTGNEQYF.

DNA for the CDR3: TGTGCCAGCAGGGCCGGGACAGGGTTAAGGGAGCAGTACTTC. It codes for CASRAGTGLREQYF. The genes are TRBV6-5 and TRBJ2-7; TRBD1 aligns across 9 bases. J lost 7 bases, V lost 6 bases, and 10 bases had no gene match. Per germline, CDR1 MNHEY and CDR2 SVGAGI. This CDR3 is 14 amino acids long.

Comments on this clone: Its ends do not fully match the called genes, so a read error is possible. CDR3 region: CASCFVYGYTF. In DNA form, the CDR3 reads TGCGCCAGCTGCTTTGTCTACGGCTACACCTTC. The chain carries TRBV5-1 and TRBJ1-2, with unresolved D. The CDR3 is 11 residues long. Germline CDR1 is SGHRS and CDR2 is YFSETQ.

The chain links TRBV4-1 to TRBJ2-6; D might be TRBD1 (6 bases). The V gene lost 0 bases and the J gene lost 4 bases, with 10 bases spanning the gap. Germline assignment: CDR1 MGHRA and CDR2 YSYEKL. The CDR3 has 16 residues. CDR3 nucleotide sequence: TGCGCCAGCAGCCAAGAACAGGGATCCGGGGCCAACGTCCTGACTTTC. Translated: CASSQEQGSGANVLTF.